Reported below is one T cell receptor beta chain. Its antigen is currently unknown. Busulfan-fludarabine conditioning, marrow transplant, and cyclophosphamide on days +3 and +4 were administered. These data belong to a study of T cells after posttransplantation cyclophosphamide. The CDR3 covers 17 residues. Germline lookup yields CDR1 SGHRS and CDR2 YFSETQ. V was clipped by 0 bases and J by 6 bases; unmatched bases: 8. Notes on the study in general: Donor-recipient repertoire similarity was low at 1-2 months, rising over year one. Recipient CMV seropositivity and CMV reactivation strongly tracked TRB clonality. Skin or GI-infiltrating T cells shared few TRB sequences with blood.

The method was immunoSEQ multiplex PCR; TCRdb's version includes in-frame clones alone and lacks a portion of them. Among some 5,000 clones listed, about 80% were seen once. The TCR comes from a male patient in his fifties who received an allogeneic stem cell transplant from a related donor and was CMV-positive. Some of the T cells may derive from the graft donor. The material was PBMCs, obtained after allogeneic stem cell transplant with posttransplant cyclophosphamide. J is TRBJ2-1 and V is TRBV5-1; 11 positions agree with TRBD2. CDR3 nucleotides: TGCGCCAGCAGCTTGGTTCTAGCGGGAGGCGTCCTCAATGAGCAGTTCTTC. Translating gives CASSLVLAGGVLNEQFF. Variable domain in full (rest from reference TRBV5-1 and TRBJ2-1): KAGVTQTPRYLIKTRGQQVTLSCSPISGHRSVSWYQQTPGQGLQFLFEYFSETQRNKGNFPGRFSGRQFSNSRSEMNVSTLELGDSALYLCASSLVLAGGVLNEQFFGPGTRLTVL.